Sequencing of this TCR beta chain was carried out in a study of OX40 agonist ivuxolimab in advanced cancers. On the study more broadly: Patients were over 65% male with ages roughly 20 to 80, mean around 58. Prior anti-PD-1, anti-PD-L1 or anti-CTLA-4 therapy did not bar entry, and more than 35% had some.

The ends were cut back, 6 bases at V and 1 base at J, with 10 bases in the middle. The CDR3 loop spans 14 amino acids. Per germline, CDR1 MNHNY and CDR2 SVGAGI (reference sequence). Baseline was the first blood sampling point, followed by cycle 4 day 1 and cycle 7 day 1. Profiling relied on immunoSEQ multiplex PCR, and the TCRdb table lists in-frame clones only, not all of them. The repertoire has around 35,000 clones, more than 85% of them found once; the top ten carry under 20%. J is TRBJ2-1 and V is TRBV6-6; no firm D call. The sequence derives from an adult with an advanced solid tumor such as melanoma, head and neck, liver or kidney cancer. The sample in question was CD4+ or CD8+ T cells sorted from blood, obtained in a trial of the OX40 agonist ivuxolimab. Here the CDR3 DNA reads TGTGCCAGCAGCGTTGCGAGTTCCTACAATGAGCAGTTCTTC. Protein product: CASSVASSYNEQFF.